The 10 T cell receptor beta chains reported below all come from one sample, sequenced in a study of shared clonotypes between healthy human individuals. TCRdb's table, derived via immunoSEQ multiplex PCR, lists solely in-frame clones and lacks some. Of about 2.2 million clones in the sample, around 93% are singletons; the top ten hold around 1.8%. CD45RO-negative cells were positively selected for CCR7, leaving out terminally differentiated effector memory CD45RA+ cells. Sequences were obtained from naive CD8+ T cells from PBMCs. The receptors shown here come from a man younger than 35 in good health. Some clones in this sample may be carry-over from other donors' samples.

This sequence joins TRBV9 and TRBJ2-7, with TRBD1 matching 7 bases. Germline CDR1 is SGDLS and CDR2 is YYNGEE. With 3 bases clipped from V and 3 bases from J, the junction kept 9 bases outside the gene matches. The CDR3 spans 15 residues. The CDR3: CASSASPGQLYEQYF. The CDR3 DNA is TGTGCCAGCAGCGCTTCGCCGGGACAGCTCTACGAGCAGTACTTC.

The chain employs TRBV5-5 and TRBJ1-1; 8 bases match TRBD1. Germline-derived CDR1 and CDR2 are SGHKS and YYEKEE (reference sequence). J lost 1 base, V lost 5 bases, and 7 bases had no gene match. CDR3 size: 15 residues. The CDR3 DNA is TGTGCCAGCAGTTATAGACAGGGGAGGAACACTGAAGCTTTCTTT. Its translation: CASSYRQGRNTEAFF.

The chain combines TRBV28 with TRBJ2-3; D remains ambiguous. The CDR3 has 14 amino acids. Trimming pared 3 bases from V and 3 bases from J, leaving 10 bases between. The germline gives CDR1 MDHEN, CDR2 SYDVKM. The CDR3 sequence: CASSFRVGTDTQYF. The DNA for the CDR3 is TGTGCCAGCAGTTTCCGGGTAGGGACAGATACGCAGTATTTT.

In regard to this clone: Distinct nucleotide sequences in the sample also encode this CDR3. This chain links TRBV27 with TRBJ2-1, with D hard to call. The length of the CDR3 is 12 residues. V lost 5 bases and J lost 7, with 9 bases in between. The germline V gene encodes CDR1 MNHEY and CDR2 SMNVEV (reference sequence). Here the CDR3 reads CASSTPGNEQFF. The CDR3 DNA sequence: TGTGCCAGCAGTACACCAGGAAATGAGCAGTTCTTC.

The chain uses TRBV2 and TRBJ2-5, with D maybe TRBD1 (5 bases). Germline assignment: CDR1 SNHLY and CDR2 FYNNEI. Trimming left V 1 base short and J 5 bases short, with 11 bases between. The CDR3 is 14 amino acids. The CDR3 sequence is CASSEVAGLETQYF. DNA of the CDR3: TGTGCCAGCAGTGAAGTGGCAGGGCTGGAGACCCAGTACTTC.

The CDR3 loop is CASSIVRDVSEAFF. CDR3 in DNA: TGTGCCAGTAGTATAGTTCGGGACGTATCTGAAGCTTTCTTT. This rearrangement joins TRBV19 to TRBJ1-1; weak D call: TRBD1 (5 bases). The CDR3 is 14 residues long. From germline, CDR1 is LNHDA and CDR2 SQIVND (reference sequence). V was cut by 1 base and J by 6 bases, with 12 bases left in between.

This clone was found once. V and J are TRBV28 and TRBJ1-4; D uncertain. The V end was cut by 6 bases, the J end by 6 bases, with 17 bases between. Per the germline V gene, CDR1 is MDHEN and CDR2 is SYDVKM. The CDR3 is 15 amino acids. CDR3 in amino acids: CASRNPWSVDEKLFF. The CDR3 DNA reads TGTGCCAGCAGGAACCCGTGGTCGGTTGATGAAAAACTGTTTTTT.

The chain is built from TRBV6-5 and TRBJ1-2; no firm D call. With 7 bases removed from V and 6 bases from J, the gap between germline ends came to 9 bases. Germline V gene lookup returns CDR1 MNHEY and CDR2 SVGAGI. This CDR3 region has 11 residues. The CDR3 DNA sequence: TGTGCCAGCACCGAGGGCCATGGCTACACCTTC. It is translated as CASTEGHGYTF.

This clone showed up just once. V gene TRBV7-6 combines with J gene TRBJ1-5, with TRBD1 as a possible D gene (5 bases). V was clipped by 4 bases and J by 6 bases, with 13 bases between them. The germline CDR1 and CDR2 sequences are SGHVS and FNYEAQ. This CDR3 has 14 amino acids. The CDR3 DNA follows: TGTGCCAGCAGCTCGTCCGGGGGTTTTCAGCCCCAGCATTTT. Translating gives CASSSSGGFQPQHF.

A note on this clone: This sample includes further DNA sequences coding for the same CDR3. This sequence joins TRBV19 and TRBJ2-1, with TRBD2 matching over 8 bases. The CDR3 loop spans 13 amino acids. Germline trimming cut 5 bases from V and 6 bases from J; bases unmatched to any gene: 3. The germline V gene has CDR1 LNHDA and CDR2 SQIVND (reference sequence). The CDR3 coding sequence is TGTGCCAGTAGTTCGGCGGGAGGCAATGAGCAGTTCTTC. Translation gives CASSSAGGNEQFF. Full variable domain (missing parts from reference TRBV19 and TRBJ2-1): DGGITQSPKYLFRKEGQNVTLSCEQNLNHDAMYWYRQDPGQGLRLIYYSQIVNDFQKGDIAEGYSVSREKKESFPLTVTSAQKNPTAFYLCASSSAGGNEQFFGPGTRLTVL.